The 27 T cell receptor beta chains listed next were all sequenced from one sample in a study of T cells after yellow fever vaccination. MiXCR, applied by TCRdb to the 5' RACE reads, yields one record per CDR3 protein. The sample contains roughly 260,000 distinct CDR3 sequences, about an eighth of which appear only once. The sample here was CD4+ T cells sorted from PBMCs, taken 45 days after the yellow fever booster vaccination. The receptors stem from a man aged 25 to 40 who received the YFV17D yellow fever vaccine.

The rearrangement uses TRBV12-3 or TRBV12-4 and TRBJ2-5; 7 bases are a match to TRBD2. The trim removed 8 bases at V and 5 bases at J, leaving 11 bases unmatched. The length of the CDR3 is 14 residues. The CDR3 DNA sequence: TGTGCCAGCGCGGACGGCGGGGAGGGGGAGACCCAGTACTTC. It is translated as CASADGGEGETQYF.

This clonotype showed up just a few times. The chain has TRBV7-9 and TRBJ2-6; maybe TRBD2 (5 bases). Trimming removed 1 base at V and 0 bases at J, with 7 bases between. The CDR3 length is 16 residues. Germline CDR1 is SEHNR and CDR2 is FQNEAQ (reference sequence). In DNA form, the CDR3 reads TGTGCCAGCAGCTTAGAGAGGGTCTCTGGGGCCAACGTCCTGACTTTC. Protein: CASSLERVSGANVLTF. Filled out from reference TRBV7-9 and TRBJ2-6, the complete variable domain reads DTGVSQNPRHKITKRGQNVTFRCDPISEHNRLYWYRQTLGQGPEFLTYFQNEAQLEKSRLLSDRFSAERPKGSFSTLEIQRTEQGDSAMYLCASSLERVSGANVLTFGAGSRLTVL.

This clonotype showed up many times. The V call is TRBV7-8, the J call TRBJ2-3; either TRBD1 or TRBD2 may fit D (6 bases each). The germline V gene encodes CDR1 SGHVS and CDR2 FQNEAQ. Trimming shortened V by 3 bases and J by 1 base, and 14 bases separated the two germline ends. The CDR3 has 16 residues. CDR3 region: CASSFVRGDGTDTQYF. The CDR3, as DNA: TGTGCCAGCAGCTTCGTGAGGGGGGACGGCACAGATACGCAGTATTTT.

This clonotype was observed a few times. V and J are TRBV20-1 and TRBJ2-7; perhaps D is TRBD1 or TRBD2 (6 bases each). CDR1 and CDR2 from the germline V gene are DFQATT and SNEGSKA (reference sequence). The CDR3 spans 15 residues. The V end was cut by 2 bases, the J end by 6 bases, with 20 bases between. Here the CDR3 reads CSARYGGEASLEQYF. In DNA form, the CDR3 reads TGCAGTGCTAGATACGGGGGCGAAGCTTCCCTCGAGCAGTACTTC.

The chain combines TRBV5-4 with TRBJ2-1, with D perhaps TRBD2 (6 bases). There are 12 residues in the CDR3. Germline loops: CDR1 SGHNT, CDR2 YYREEE (reference sequence). V lost 0 bases, J lost 13 bases, and 11 bases lay in between. CDR3 region: CASSLDGGAQFF. CDR3 sequence (DNA): TGTGCCAGCAGCTTGGATGGCGGGGCCCAGTTCTTC.

The chain couples TRBV7-7 to TRBJ2-5; 8 bases fit TRBD1. V shed 5 bases, J shed 5 bases, and the junction held 13 bases outside the gene matches. This CDR3 spans 16 amino acids. Germline CDR1 is SSHAT and CDR2 is FNYEAQ (reference sequence). CDR3: CASSRTDREEGETQYF. The CDR3 region has the DNA TGTGCCAGCAGCCGGACGGACAGGGAGGAGGGGGAGACCCAGTACTTC.

This clonotype was seen only a few times. This rearrangement joins TRBV6-5 to TRBJ2-1, with 9 bases lining up with TRBD1. Germline lookup yields CDR1 MNHEY and CDR2 SVGAGI. V lost 4 bases, J lost 7 bases, and 11 bases stayed unmatched. The CDR3 spans 16 residues. CDR3 sequence: CASSFPSSGTGNEQFF. Written as DNA, the CDR3 is TGTGCCAGCAGTTTCCCTTCTTCCGGGACAGGGAATGAGCAGTTCTTC.

The chain joins TRBV29-1 to TRBJ2-3, with TRBD2 as a possible D gene (6 bases). Germline assignment: CDR1 SQVTM and CDR2 ANQGSEA. V was pared by 5 bases and J by 2 bases, with 17 bases between. This CDR3 contains 15 residues. The CDR3 reads CSVWEAGLYTDTQYF. The DNA for the CDR3 is TGCAGCGTTTGGGAAGCGGGTCTATACACAGATACGCAGTATTTT.

The chain joins TRBV7-4 to TRBJ2-1, with TRBD2 matching 8 bases. The CDR3 length is 13 residues. V lost 0 bases and J lost 10; bases outside the gene matches: 2. From germline, CDR1 is SGHVT and CDR2 SQSDAQ. The CDR3 loop is CASSLAASGEQFF. The CDR3 DNA follows: TGTGCCAGCAGCTTAGCCGCTAGCGGGGAGCAGTTCTTC.

The V gene is TRBV25-1, the J gene TRBJ2-1; tentatively, D is TRBD2 (6 bases). Germline V gene data show CDR1 as MGHDK and CDR2 as SYGVNS. V lost 4 bases to trimming and J lost 10 bases, with 20 bases between them. The CDR3 sequence is 15 residues long. CDR3 in DNA: TGTGCCAGCAGTGGCCACGGGACTCCCACTCAGGAGCAGTTCTTC. This sequence encodes CASSGHGTPTQEQFF.

The chain combines TRBV20-1 with TRBJ2-3, with D perhaps given as TRBD1 or TRBD2 (5 bases each). The CDR3 sequence is 15 residues long. Germline CDR1 DFQATT, CDR2 SNEGSKA (reference sequence). Trimming stripped 5 bases from V and 2 bases from J, with 17 bases between. The CDR3 reads CSAQRGGPNTDTQYF. DNA of the CDR3: TGCAGTGCTCAGAGGGGCGGGCCTAACACAGATACGCAGTATTTT.

The chain uses TRBV20-1 and TRBJ2-1; the D is unclear. Trimming left V 0 bases short and J 10 bases short, with 10 bases between. In germline, CDR1 is DFQATT, CDR2 SNEGSKA (reference sequence). The CDR3 totals 12 residues. The CDR3 is CSARDLTLEQFF. The CDR3 coding sequence is TGCAGTGCTAGAGATCTGACCTTGGAGCAGTTCTTC.

The sample holds many counts of this clonotype. The J gene is TRBJ2-3, the V gene TRBV28; TRBD2 agrees at 10 bases. V lost 6 bases and J lost 2; bases outside the gene matches: 5. Germline V gene lookup returns CDR1 MDHEN and CDR2 SYDVKM. The CDR3 extends over 15 amino acids. DNA for the CDR3: TGTGCCAGCAGCCCAGCGGGAGGGCCCACAGATACGCAGTATTTT. Encoded protein: CASSPAGGPTDTQYF.

There are a few counts of this clonotype. CDR3 DNA sequence: TGTGCCAGCGGGGGACAAAATACGCAGTATTTT. This encodes CASGGQNTQYF. V gene TRBV21-1 combines with J gene TRBJ2-3; the table assigns TRBD1, which was not confirmed against the DNA. TRBV21-1 is a pseudogene locus. There are 11 residues in the CDR3.

The chain combines TRBV12-3 or TRBV12-4 with TRBJ2-7; tentative D call: TRBD1 (5 bases). The CDR3 has 14 residues. Trimming removed 5 bases at V and 6 bases at J, with 17 bases between. As DNA, the CDR3 is TGTGCCAGCAGTCCATGGGAAGGGGCTTCCGAGCAGTACTTC. This codes for CASSPWEGASEQYF.

This clonotype has at least ten counts. This sequence joins TRBV12-3 or TRBV12-4 and TRBJ2-5; D possibly corresponds to TRBD1 (6 bases). The CDR3 length is 15 residues. The ends were cut back, 5 bases at V and 5 bases at J, with 18 bases in the middle. The CDR3 protein is CASSASRGRRETQYF. The CDR3 coding sequence is TGTGCCAGCAGTGCAAGCAGGGGTCGGAGGGAGACCCAGTACTTC.

The V gene is TRBV2, the J gene TRBJ2-2; 9 nucleotides agree with TRBD2. V was clipped by 5 bases and J by 0 bases; unmatched bases: 4. The CDR3 has 16 residues. Looked up from germline, CDR1 is SNHLY and CDR2 is FYNNEI. CDR3 loop: CASSWTSAANTGELFF. The CDR3 nucleotides read TGTGCCAGCAGTTGGACTAGCGCCGCGAACACCGGGGAGCTGTTTTTT.

This clonotype has a handful of counts. The chain has TRBV12-3 or TRBV12-4 and TRBJ1-5, with unresolved D. The CDR3 runs to 12 residues. The V end lost 7 bases, the J end lost 3 bases, and 7 bases lay between the germline ends. The CDR3 coding sequence is TGTGCCAGCAACTCGGACAATCAGCCCCAGCATTTT. Its translation is CASNSDNQPQHF.

This clonotype was found many times. The V call is TRBV30, the J call TRBJ2-1, with D maybe TRBD1 (6 bases). Germline V gene data show CDR1 as GTSNPN and CDR2 as SVGIG (reference sequence). The V end was cut by 5 bases, the J end by 4 bases, with 12 bases between. CDR3 length: 13 amino acids. CDR3 bases: TGTGCCTGGGGGGACAATCTTTACAATGAGCAGTTCTTC. Residues: CAWGDNLYNEQFF. The full variable domain, in which reference TRBV30 and TRBJ2-1 provide the parts outside the CDR3, is SQTIHQWPATLVQPVGSPLSLECTVEGTSNPNLYWYRQAAGRGLQLLFYSVGIGQISSEVPQNLSASRPQDRQFILSSKKLLLSDSGFYLCAWGDNLYNEQFFGPGTRLTVL.

This clonotype was seen only a few times. The rearrangement uses TRBV2 and TRBJ1-2, with TRBD1 as a possible D gene (6 bases). In germline, CDR1 is SNHLY, CDR2 FYNNEI. The CDR3 contains 14 residues. Deletions cut 1 base from V and 4 bases from J, with 10 bases between. The CDR3 loop is CASSEEQGAYGYTF. The CDR3 bases are TGTGCCAGCAGTGAAGAACAGGGAGCCTATGGCTACACCTTC. Based on the CDR3 plus reference TRBV2 and TRBJ1-2, the full variable domain is EPEVTQTPSHQVTQMGQEVILRCVPISNHLYFYWYRQILGQKVEFLVSFYNNEISEKSEIFDDQFSVERPDGSNFTLKIRSTKLEDSAMYFCASSEEQGAYGYTFGSGTRLTVV.

This chain joins TRBV5-1 and TRBJ1-5, with TRBD1 matching 11 bases. Trimming cost V 3 bases and J 7 bases; bases outside gene matches: 3. The CDR3 consists of 14 residues. Germline V gives CDR1 SGHRS, CDR2 YFSETQ. Written as DNA, the CDR3 is TGCGCCAGCAGCTGGGGACAGGGGGGCCAGCCCCAGCATTTT. Its protein is CASSWGQGGQPQHF.

This clonotype occurred a few times. The chain couples TRBV29-1 to TRBJ2-1; 15 bases are shared with TRBD2. Unmatched junction bases numbered 1, after V lost 6 bases and J lost 7 bases. Germline V CDR1 and CDR2: SQVTM, ANQGSEA. This CDR3 has 13 amino acids. The CDR3 sequence: CSVGTSGRNEQFF. CDR3 DNA: TGCAGCGTCGGGACTAGCGGGAGGAATGAGCAGTTCTTC.

The gene calls are TRBV18 and TRBJ2-1; 7 bases match TRBD2. The germline V gene encodes CDR1 KGHSH and CDR2 LQKENI. V was pared by 2 bases and J by 1 base, with 8 bases of the junction left unmatched. The CDR3 sequence is 17 residues long. The CDR3 region is CASSPDVTSASYNEQFF. The CDR3 DNA is TGTGCCAGCTCACCAGATGTTACTAGCGCTTCCTACAATGAGCAGTTCTTC.

Of note for this clonotype: It may be a read error: a sequence one base away is much more abundant. The chain uses TRBV5-1 and TRBJ2-2; 7 nucleotides agree with TRBD2. Germline CDR1 reads SGHRS; CDR2 reads YFSETQ. J lost 4 bases, V lost 0 bases, and 6 bases had no gene match. This CDR3 has 16 residues. Here the CDR3 reads CASSLEEGGITGELFF. Written as DNA, the CDR3 is TGCGCCAGCAGCTTGGAGGAGGGAGGGATCACCGGGGAGCTGTTTTTT.

This clonotype was recorded a few times. The chain has TRBV10-3 and TRBJ2-5; D gene uncertain. V was shortened by 7 bases and J by 7 bases, with 16 bases between the two germline ends. From germline, CDR1 is ENHRY and CDR2 SYGVKD. This CDR3 is 13 amino acids long. The CDR3 here is CAIKAAQEGTQYF. The CDR3 DNA sequence: TGTGCCATCAAGGCCGCCCAGGAAGGGACCCAGTACTTC.

V gene TRBV7-2 combines with J gene TRBJ2-5; D could derive from TRBD1 or TRBD2 (5 bases each). V was shortened by 1 base and J by 4 bases, with 13 bases between the two germline ends. This CDR3 has 15 amino acids. From germline, CDR1 is SGHTA and CDR2 FQGNSA. DNA of the CDR3: TGTGCCAGCAGCTTAGTTGAGGGACCCAGAGAGACCCAGTACTTC. Its protein is CASSLVEGPRETQYF.

The chain links TRBV7-8 to TRBJ2-7, with a weak D call TRBD2 (5 bases). CDR1 and CDR2 from the germline V gene are SGHVS and FQNEAQ. The V gene lost 5 bases and the J gene lost 3 bases, with 17 bases spanning the gap. This CDR3 comprises 15 residues. Written as DNA, the CDR3 is TGTGCCAGCAGCACCGGACTGACCCTAAACTACGAGCAGTACTTC. Translated: CASSTGLTLNYEQYF.